The 2 T cell receptor beta chains below were found in one sample sequenced in a study of cytomegalovirus exposure and HLA in healthy donors. Researchers ran the PCR with 60 Vbeta and 13 Jbeta primers. Here immunoSEQ multiplex PCR was the method, and the copy in TCRdb shows in-frame clones only, minus some. The top ten hold just under 9.5% of the sample, which has more than 95,000 clones, roughly three fifths seen once. The specimen sequenced was PBMCs. These receptors all come from a woman in her thirties or forties in good health and CMV-seropositive.

V and J are TRBV9 and TRBJ1-1, with D unresolved. V lost 2 bases, J lost 2 bases, and 7 bases lay in between. The CDR3 length is 13 residues. Germline V gene data show CDR1 as SGDLS and CDR2 as YYNGEE. The CDR3 reads CASSVTGNTEAFF. The CDR3 coding sequence is TGTGCCAGCAGCGTTACGGGTAACACTGAAGCTTTCTTT.

The V and J genes are TRBV6-5 and TRBJ2-1; D remains ambiguous. The germline CDR1 and CDR2 sequences are MNHEY and SVGAGI. V dropped 1 base and J dropped 5 bases, with 12 bases sitting between them. The length of the CDR3 is 15 residues. In nucleotides, the CDR3 is TGTGCCAGCAGTTACTTTGGGTTGGGCAACAATGAGCAGTTCTTC. It codes for CASSYFGLGNNEQFF.